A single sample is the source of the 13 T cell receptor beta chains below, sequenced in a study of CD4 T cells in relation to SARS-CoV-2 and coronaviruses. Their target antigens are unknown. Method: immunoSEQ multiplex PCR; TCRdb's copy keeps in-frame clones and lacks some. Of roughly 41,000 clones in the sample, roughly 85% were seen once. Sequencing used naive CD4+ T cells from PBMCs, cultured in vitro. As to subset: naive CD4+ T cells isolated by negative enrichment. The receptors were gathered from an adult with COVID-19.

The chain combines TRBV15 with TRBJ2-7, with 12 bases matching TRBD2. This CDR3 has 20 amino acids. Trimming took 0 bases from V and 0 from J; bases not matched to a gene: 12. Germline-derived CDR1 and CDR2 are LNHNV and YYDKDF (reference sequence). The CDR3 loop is CATSRDRGGLAGRFSYEQYF. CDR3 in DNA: TGTGCCACCAGCAGAGACCGGGGCGGACTAGCGGGGAGATTCTCCTACGAGCAGTACTTC.

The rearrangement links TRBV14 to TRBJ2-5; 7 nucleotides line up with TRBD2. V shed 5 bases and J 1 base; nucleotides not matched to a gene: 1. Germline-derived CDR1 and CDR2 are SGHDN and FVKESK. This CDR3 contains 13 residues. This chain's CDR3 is CASSGGGQETQYF. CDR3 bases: TGTGCCAGCAGCGGCGGGGGCCAAGAGACCCAGTACTTC.

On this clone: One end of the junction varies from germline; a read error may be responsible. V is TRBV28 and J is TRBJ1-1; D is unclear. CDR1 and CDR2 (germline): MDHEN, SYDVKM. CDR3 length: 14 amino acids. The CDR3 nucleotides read TGTGCCAGCAGTCAACCGACCCGACCCCCCGTTCTCATCTTT. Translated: CASSQPTRPPVLIF.

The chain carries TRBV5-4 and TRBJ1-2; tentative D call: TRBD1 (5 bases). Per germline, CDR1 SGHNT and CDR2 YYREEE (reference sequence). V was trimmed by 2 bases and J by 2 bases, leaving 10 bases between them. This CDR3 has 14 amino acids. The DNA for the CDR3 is TGTGCCAGCAGCTTCAAAGACAGCAACTATGGCTACACCTTC. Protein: CASSFKDSNYGYTF.

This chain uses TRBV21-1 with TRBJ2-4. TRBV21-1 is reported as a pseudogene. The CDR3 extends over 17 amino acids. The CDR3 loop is CASSNSLQGGDPNIQYF. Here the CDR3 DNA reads TGTGCCAGCAGCAACTCCCTGCAGGGGGGGGATCCCAACATTCAGTACTTC.

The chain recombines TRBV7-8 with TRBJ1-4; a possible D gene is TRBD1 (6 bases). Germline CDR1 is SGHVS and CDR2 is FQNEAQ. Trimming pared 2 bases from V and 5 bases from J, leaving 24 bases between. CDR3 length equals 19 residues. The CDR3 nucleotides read TGTGCCAGCAGCTTAAGGGCCGGAGGTCCCAGGGGAGCAAATGAAAAACTGTTTTTT. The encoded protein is CASSLRAGGPRGANEKLFF.

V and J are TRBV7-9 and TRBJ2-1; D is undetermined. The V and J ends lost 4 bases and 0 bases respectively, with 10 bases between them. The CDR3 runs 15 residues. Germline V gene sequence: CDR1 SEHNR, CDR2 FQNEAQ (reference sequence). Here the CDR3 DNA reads TGTGCCAGCAGCTCGGACCGGAGCTCCTACAATGAGCAGTTCTTC. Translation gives CASSSDRSSYNEQFF.

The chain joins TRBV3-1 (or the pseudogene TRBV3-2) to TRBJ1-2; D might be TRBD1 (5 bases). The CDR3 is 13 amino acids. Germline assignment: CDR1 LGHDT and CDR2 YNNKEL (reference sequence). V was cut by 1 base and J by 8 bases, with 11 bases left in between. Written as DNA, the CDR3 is TGTGCCAGCAGCCAAGGAAGGCAGGGCGGCTACACCTTC. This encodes CASSQGRQGGYTF.

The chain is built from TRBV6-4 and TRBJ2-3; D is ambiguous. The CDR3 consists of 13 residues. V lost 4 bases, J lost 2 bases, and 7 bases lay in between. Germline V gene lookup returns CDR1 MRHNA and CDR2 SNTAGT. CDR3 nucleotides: TGTGCCAGCAGTGCATTATACACAGATACGCAGTATTTT. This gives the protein CASSALYTDTQYF.

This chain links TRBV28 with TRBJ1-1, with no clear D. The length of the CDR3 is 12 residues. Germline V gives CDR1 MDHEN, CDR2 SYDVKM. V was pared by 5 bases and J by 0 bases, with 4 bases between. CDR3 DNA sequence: TGTGCCAGCAGTACAGTGAACACTGAAGCTTTCTTT. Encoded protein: CASSTVNTEAFF.

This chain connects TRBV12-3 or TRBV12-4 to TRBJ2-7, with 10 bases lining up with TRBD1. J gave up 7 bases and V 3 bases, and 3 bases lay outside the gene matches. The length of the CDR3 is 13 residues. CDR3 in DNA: TGTGCCAGCAGTTTCGGGACAGGGGAAGAGCAGTACTTC. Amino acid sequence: CASSFGTGEEQYF.

This CDR3 reads CASSPLRGNTIYF. The CDR3 DNA sequence: TGTGCCAGCAGCCCACTGCGAGGAAACACCATATATTTT. The chain employs TRBV7-2 and TRBJ1-3; D remains ambiguous. Germline V gives CDR1 SGHTA, CDR2 FQGNSA. V shed 5 bases and J shed 4 bases, with 9 bases lying between them. This CDR3 is built from 13 residues.

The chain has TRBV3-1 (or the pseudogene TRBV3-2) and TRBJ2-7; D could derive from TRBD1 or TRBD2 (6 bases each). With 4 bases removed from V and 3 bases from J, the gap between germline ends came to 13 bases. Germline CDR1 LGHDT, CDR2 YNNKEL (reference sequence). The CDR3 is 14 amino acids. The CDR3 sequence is CASSPGANLYEQYF. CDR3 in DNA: TGTGCCAGCAGCCCGGGGGCTAACCTCTACGAGCAGTACTTC.